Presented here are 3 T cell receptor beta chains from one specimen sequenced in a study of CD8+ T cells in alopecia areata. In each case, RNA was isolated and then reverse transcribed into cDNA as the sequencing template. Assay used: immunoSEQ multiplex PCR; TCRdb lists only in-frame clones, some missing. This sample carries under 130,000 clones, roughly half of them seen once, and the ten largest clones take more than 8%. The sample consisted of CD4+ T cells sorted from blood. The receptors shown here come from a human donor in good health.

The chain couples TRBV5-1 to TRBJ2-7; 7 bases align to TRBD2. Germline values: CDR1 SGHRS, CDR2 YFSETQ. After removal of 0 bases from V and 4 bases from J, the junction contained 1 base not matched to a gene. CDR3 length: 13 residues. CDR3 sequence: CASSLEAGYEQYF. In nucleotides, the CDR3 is TGCGCCAGCAGCTTGGAAGCGGGGTACGAGCAGTACTTC.

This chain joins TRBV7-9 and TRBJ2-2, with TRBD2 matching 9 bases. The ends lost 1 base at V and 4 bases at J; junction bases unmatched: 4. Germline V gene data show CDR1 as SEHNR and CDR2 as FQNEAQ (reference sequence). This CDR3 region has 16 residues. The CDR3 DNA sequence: TGTGCCAGCAGCTTAGGCCTAGCGGGGCGCACCGGGGAGCTGTTTTTT. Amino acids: CASSLGLAGRTGELFF.

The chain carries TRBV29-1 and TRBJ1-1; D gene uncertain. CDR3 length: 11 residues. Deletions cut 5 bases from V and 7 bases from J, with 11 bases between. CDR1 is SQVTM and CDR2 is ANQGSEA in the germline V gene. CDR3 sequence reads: CSVLGGHEAFF. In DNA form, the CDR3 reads TGCAGCGTTTTAGGAGGGCATGAAGCTTTCTTT.